The 5 T cell receptor beta chains below were found in one sample sequenced in a study of PD-L1 blockade in urothelial cancer. Some clones are missing from TCRdb's copy, which holds only in-frame ones; the method was immunoSEQ multiplex PCR. The sample contains some 120,000 clones, roughly 83% of which appear only once. Time point: peripheral blood 6 weeks after treatment start. The specimen comprised PBMCs, sampled around atezolizumab (anti-PD-L1) treatment. These receptors all stem from a man aged 50 to 59 with urothelial cancer.

The chain uses TRBV2 and TRBJ2-3; possible D gene TRBD2, 5 bases. CDR1 SNHLY and CDR2 FYNNEI come from the germline V gene. The V end lost 3 bases, the J end lost 2 bases, and 6 bases lay between the germline ends. This CDR3 comprises 13 residues. The CDR3 DNA sequence: TGTGCCAGCAGTGACGGGAACACAGATACGCAGTATTTT. This encodes CASSDGNTDTQYF.

This sequence joins TRBV28 and TRBJ2-5, with D uncertain. The CDR3 spans 14 residues. Germline V lookup: CDR1 MDHEN, CDR2 SYDVKM. The V end was cut by 5 bases, the J end by 2 bases, with 12 bases between. The CDR3 nucleotides are TGTGCCAGCAGTCTTCGTAACGCGCAAGAGACCCAGTACTTC. This gives the protein CASSLRNAQETQYF.

The V and J genes are TRBV11-3 and TRBJ2-2; 7 bases fit TRBD2. Per the germline V gene, CDR1 is SGHNT and CDR2 is YENEEA. CDR3 length: 15 amino acids. J gave up 2 bases and V 5 bases, and 5 bases lay outside the gene matches. CDR3 nucleotide sequence: TGTGCCAGCAGCCCAACTAGCGCCAACACCGGGGAGCTGTTTTTT. It translates to CASSPTSANTGELFF.

The V call is TRBV18, the J call TRBJ1-2, with D perhaps matching TRBD1 (6 bases). This CDR3 has 15 amino acids. Germline CDR1 KGHSH, CDR2 LQKENI. The V and J ends lost 6 bases and 6 bases respectively, with 20 bases between them. CDR3 nucleotide sequence: TGTGCCAGCTCTCGGGTCGGCAGGGGTGATAATGGCTACACCTTC. This encodes CASSRVGRGDNGYTF.

The chain recombines TRBV7-6 with TRBJ1-5; D gene ambiguous. The CDR3 sequence is 12 residues long. The germline V gene has CDR1 SGHVS and CDR2 FNYEAQ. The germline V and J ends were trimmed by 1 base and 10 bases, with 8 bases remaining between them. The CDR3 bases are TGTGCCAGCAGCTTAGATAGACACCCCCAGCATTTT. This codes for CASSLDRHPQHF.